The 19 T cell receptor beta chains given below trace back to one sample, sequenced in a study of cytomegalovirus exposure and HLA in healthy donors. The PCR contained 60 Vbeta and 13 Jbeta primers. Using immunoSEQ multiplex PCR, the repertoire was profiled, and TCRdb retains in-frame clones only, with some absent. Its table records around 200,000 clones. Sequencing used PBMCs. These receptors all stem from a woman aged 25 to 39 in good health and CMV-seropositive.

DNA for the CDR3: TGTGCCAGTAAGACTGAACAGGGGGCGCCTAACTATGGCTACACCTTC. This translates into CASKTEQGAPNYGYTF. The chain joins TRBV19 to TRBJ1-2, with 9 bases fitting TRBD1. Per germline, CDR1 LNHDA and CDR2 SQIVND (reference sequence). The J segment lost 0 bases and the V segment lost 7 bases, leaving 9 bases of the junction unmatched. The CDR3 totals 16 residues.

J is TRBJ2-5 and V is TRBV29-1; TRBD1 aligns across 8 bases. The J call may be incorrect, as the DNA end agrees better with TRBJ2-7. Germline assignment: CDR1 SQVTM and CDR2 ANQGSEA. CDR3 size: 14 residues. Here the CDR3 reads CSVDSRTGRGEQYF. The DNA of the CDR3 is TGCAGCGTTGATTCTCGGACAGGGAGAGGCGAGCAGTACTTC.

The rearrangement joins TRBV6-1 to TRBJ1-2; no reliable D call. In germline, CDR1 is MNHNS, CDR2 SASEGT. The CDR3 is 14 amino acids. Trimming left V 3 bases short and J 8 bases short, with 16 bases between. The chain's CDR3 is CASSEGGALLGYTF. CDR3 DNA sequence: TGTGCCAGCAGTGAGGGTGGAGCACTATTGGGCTACACCTTC.

This chain uses TRBV4-3 with TRBJ1-2; D unclear. Trimming removed 0 bases from V and 6 bases from J, with 8 bases in between. The CDR3 has 13 amino acids. CDR1 LGHNA and CDR2 YSLEER come from the germline V gene. The CDR3 DNA reads as TGCGCCAGCAGCCAAGAGACTTCCCATGGCTACACCTTC. Protein sequence: CASSQETSHGYTF.

The gene calls are TRBV2 and TRBJ2-7; 10 positions agree with TRBD1. CDR3 length: 12 residues. With V trimmed by 11 bases and J by 3 bases, 4 bases remained unmatched. Germline V gene data show CDR1 as SNHLY and CDR2 as FYNNEI. The CDR3 DNA reads TGTGCCGGAGGACAGGGGGTCTACGAGCAGTACTTC. It is translated as CAGGQGVYEQYF.

The genes are TRBV6-6 and TRBJ1-2, with 8 bases identical to TRBD1. Germline V gives CDR1 MNHNY, CDR2 SVGAGI (reference sequence). The CDR3 has 14 amino acids. Germline trimming cut 2 bases from V and 7 bases from J; bases unmatched to any gene: 6. Written as DNA, the CDR3 is TGTGCCAGCAGTTACCAGACAGGGGAGGTTGGCTACACCTTC. As protein: CASSYQTGEVGYTF.

CDR3 sequence reads: CASTRKERQVWPPYNEQFF. The DNA for the CDR3 is TGTGCCAGCACCCGAAAAGAAAGACAGGTATGGCCGCCCTACAATGAGCAGTTCTTC. V and J are TRBV21-1 and TRBJ2-1; the D segment call TRBD1 is taken from the table without a DNA check. TRBV21-1 is a known pseudogene. The CDR3 covers 19 residues.

For the CDR3, the DNA is TGTGCCAGCTCACCAGCGAGTGGAGGGGGCTACACTGAAGCTTTCTTT. Translated, it gives CASSPASGGGYTEAFF. The chain recombines TRBV18 with TRBJ1-1, with 7 bases lining up with TRBD1. The CDR3 is 16 amino acids. Germline lookup yields CDR1 KGHSH and CDR2 LQKENI. With 2 bases clipped from V and 3 bases from J, the junction kept 9 bases outside the gene matches.

The genes are TRBV2 and TRBJ2-7; D gene unclear. V was shortened by 5 bases and J by 4 bases, with 9 bases between the two germline ends. CDR1 and CDR2 from the germline V gene are SNHLY and FYNNEI. The CDR3 contains 12 residues. The CDR3 nucleotides read TGTGCCAGCAGTTCCGACTTTTACGAGCAGTACTTC. The encoded protein is CASSSDFYEQYF.

This chain links TRBV19 with TRBJ2-7; 7 bases align to TRBD1. The trim removed 6 bases at V and 2 bases at J, leaving 7 bases unmatched. The CDR3 is 14 amino acids. Germline V gene data show CDR1 as LNHDA and CDR2 as SQIVND (reference sequence). The CDR3 protein is CASSTGTATYEQYF. Written as DNA, the CDR3 is TGTGCCAGTAGCACCGGGACAGCTACCTACGAGCAGTACTTC.

The chain couples TRBV5-6 to TRBJ1-1; 8 bases agree with TRBD1. The CDR3 extends over 17 amino acids. The germline CDR1 and CDR2 sequences are SGHDT and YYEEEE. The trim removed 4 bases at V and 5 bases at J, leaving 16 bases unmatched. Here the CDR3 reads CASSPGQGSFWRTEAFF. The CDR3, as DNA: TGTGCCAGCAGCCCCGGACAGGGAAGTTTTTGGAGGACTGAAGCTTTCTTT.

As to this clone: Its ends do not fully match the called genes, so a read error is possible. The CDR3 loop is CASSYDTRERSF. CDR3 DNA sequence: TGTGCCAGCAGTTACGACACTCGGGAACGATCCTTC. The gene calls are TRBV6-6 and TRBJ1-2; D is undetermined. Per the germline V gene, CDR1 is MNHNY and CDR2 is SVGAGI (reference sequence). The CDR3 extends over 12 amino acids.

The chain carries TRBV19 and TRBJ1-1; possibly TRBD1 for D (6 bases). Germline-derived CDR1 and CDR2 are LNHDA and SQIVND (reference sequence). This CDR3 region has 13 residues. Between the trimmed V and J ends, which lost 7 bases and 8 bases, there was a span of 17 bases. The CDR3 coding sequence is TGTGCCAGTAAGCACAGGGCGTCGGGAGAAGCTTTCTTT. This sequence encodes CASKHRASGEAFF.

The chain carries TRBV30 and TRBJ1-4; D is perhaps TRBD1 (6 bases). The V end lost 1 base, the J end lost 8 bases, and 20 bases lay between the germline ends. Germline CDR1 GTSNPN, CDR2 SVGIG (reference sequence). This CDR3 has 16 amino acids. CDR3 sequence: CAWSAGRGTLGEKLFF. The CDR3 DNA is TGTGCCTGGAGTGCGGGCCGAGGGACACTCGGCGAAAAACTGTTTTTT.

V gene TRBV2 combines with J gene TRBJ2-7; 7 positions match TRBD1. This CDR3 comprises 12 residues. Germline V gene lookup returns CDR1 SNHLY and CDR2 FYNNEI. The V gene end was trimmed by 5 bases and the J gene end by 6 bases; junction bases not matched to a gene: 4. CDR3 sequence: CASSSQGLEQYF. Here the CDR3 DNA reads TGTGCCAGCAGTTCACAGGGGCTCGAGCAGTACTTC.

About this clone: Other DNA sequences in this specimen translate into the identical CDR3. The chain employs TRBV6-5 and TRBJ1-2; the D gene is possibly TRBD1 (5 bases). Germline CDR1 MNHEY, CDR2 SVGAGI. The V and J ends lost 6 bases and 2 bases respectively, with 10 bases between them. The CDR3 is 13 residues long. Here the CDR3 reads CASRTDSNYGYTF. The CDR3, as DNA: TGTGCCAGCAGGACCGACAGCAACTATGGCTACACCTTC.

This chain joins TRBV27 and TRBJ2-6; 7 nucleotides align to TRBD1. Germline-derived CDR1 and CDR2 are MNHEY and SMNVEV (reference sequence). After removal of 3 bases from V and 0 bases from J, the junction contained 11 bases not matched to a gene. This CDR3 has 19 amino acids. This chain's CDR3 is CASSFQYGQAVSGANVLTF. In nucleotides, the CDR3 is TGTGCCAGCAGTTTCCAATATGGACAGGCTGTCTCTGGGGCCAACGTCCTGACTTTC.

The gene calls are TRBV14 and TRBJ1-2; the match to TRBD1 covers 7 bases. The V gene end was trimmed by 4 bases and the J gene end by 4 bases; junction bases not matched to a gene: 3. The CDR3 is 13 residues long. Germline CDR1 reads SGHDN; CDR2 reads FVKESK. The CDR3 sequence: CASSPGTVYGYTF. As DNA, the CDR3 is TGTGCCAGCAGCCCCGGGACAGTCTATGGCTACACCTTC.

The chain employs TRBV5-5 and TRBJ1-1; unclear D gene. This CDR3 spans 13 amino acids. V lost 0 bases and J lost 7, with 10 bases in between. Looked up from germline, CDR1 is SGHKS and CDR2 is YYEKEE (reference sequence). The chain's CDR3 is CASSLGGLGEAFF. CDR3 sequence (DNA): TGTGCCAGCAGCTTGGGCGGGTTAGGTGAAGCTTTCTTT. The full variable domain, with the rest looked up from reference TRBV5-5 and TRBJ1-1, is DAGVTQSPTHLIKTRGQQVTLRCSPISGHKSVSWYQQVLGQGPQFIFQYYEKEERGRGNFPDRFSARQFPNYSSELNVNALLLGDSALYLCASSLGGLGEAFFGQGTRLTVV.